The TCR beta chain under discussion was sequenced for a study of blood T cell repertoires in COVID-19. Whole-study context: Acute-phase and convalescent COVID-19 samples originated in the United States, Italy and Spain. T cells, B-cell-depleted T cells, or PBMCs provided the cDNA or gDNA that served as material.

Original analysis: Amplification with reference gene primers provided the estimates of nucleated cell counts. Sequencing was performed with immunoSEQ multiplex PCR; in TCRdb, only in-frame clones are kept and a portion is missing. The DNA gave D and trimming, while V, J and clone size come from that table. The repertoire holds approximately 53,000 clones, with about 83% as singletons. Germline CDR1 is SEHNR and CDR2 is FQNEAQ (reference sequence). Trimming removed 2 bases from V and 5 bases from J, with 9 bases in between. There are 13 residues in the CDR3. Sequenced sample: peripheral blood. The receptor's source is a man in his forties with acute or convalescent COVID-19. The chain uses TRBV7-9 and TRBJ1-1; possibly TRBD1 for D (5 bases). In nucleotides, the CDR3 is TGTGCCAGCAGCTTAACCCAGGGAACTGAAGCTTTCTTT. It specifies CASSLTQGTEAFF.